The 12 T cell receptor beta chains given below trace back to one sample, sequenced in a study of CD8 T cells in ankylosing spondylitis. Each CDR3 protein is one row after TCRdb ran MiXCR on the 5' RACE reads. The repertoire holds more than 35,000 distinct CDR3 sequences, with 2.5% to 3.5% as singletons. The sequenced sample was blood, either unsorted or a sorted T cell fraction (not recorded which). The receptors shown here come from a male donor with ankylosing spondylitis or in good health (not recorded which).

In its sample, this clonotype was seen a few times. The chain is built from TRBV9 and TRBJ2-3, with TRBD2 matching 12 bases. CDR3 length equals 17 residues. In germline, CDR1 is SGDLS, CDR2 YYNGEE. J gave up 0 bases and V 1 base, and 3 bases lay outside the gene matches. CDR3 residues: CASSVRGLAGSTDTQYF. As DNA, the CDR3 is TGTGCCAGCAGCGTACGGGGACTAGCGGGTAGCACAGATACGCAGTATTTT.

This clonotype was picked up many times. The chain has TRBV9 and TRBJ2-3; D call uncertain. The CDR3 is 12 amino acids. The germline CDR1 and CDR2 sequences are SGDLS and YYNGEE. V was trimmed by 0 bases and J by 6 bases, leaving 5 bases between them. CDR3 amino acids: CASSVGQDTQYF. CDR3 coding DNA: TGTGCCAGCAGCGTAGGGCAGGATACGCAGTATTTT.

In its sample, this clonotype was seen many times. This chain joins TRBV9 and TRBJ2-3; tentatively, D is TRBD2 (5 bases). Germline assignment: CDR1 SGDLS and CDR2 YYNGEE. CDR3 size: 14 residues. Trimming stripped 5 bases from V and 2 bases from J, with 12 bases between. The CDR3 sequence is CASSRRSSTDTQYF. Written as DNA, the CDR3 is TGTGCCAGCAGTCGGAGGTCTTCCACAGATACGCAGTATTTT.

Many counts were recorded for this clonotype. This chain joins TRBV9 and TRBJ1-2; 7 nucleotides agree with TRBD1. With 4 bases clipped from V and 0 bases from J, the junction kept 21 bases outside the gene matches. CDR3 length: 20 amino acids. The germline V gene has CDR1 SGDLS and CDR2 YYNGEE. This CDR3 reads CASSPHLISSQGRSNYGYTF. The CDR3 coding sequence is TGTGCCAGCAGCCCTCACCTCATCTCCTCACAGGGGAGGTCTAACTATGGCTACACCTTC.

This clonotype was seen repeatedly, ten times or more. V and J are TRBV9 and TRBJ2-2; D not resolved. Trimming pared 3 bases from V and 5 bases from J, leaving 14 bases between. This CDR3 has 15 amino acids. The germline CDR1 and CDR2 sequences are SGDLS and YYNGEE. This CDR3 is CASSAPGLKTGELFF. The CDR3 bases are TGTGCCAGCAGCGCCCCCGGCCTGAAGACCGGGGAGCTGTTTTTT.

This clonotype occurred many times. V usage is TRBV9 and J usage is TRBJ1-1, with D hard to call. V lost 1 base and J lost 1, with 5 bases in between. CDR3 length: 13 residues. The V gene's germline CDR1 is SGDLS and CDR2 YYNGEE. CDR3 region: CASSVFWNTEAFF. The CDR3 coding sequence is TGTGCCAGCAGCGTATTTTGGAACACTGAAGCTTTCTTT.

This clonotype was recorded at least ten times. The chain joins TRBV9 to TRBJ2-2; 10 nucleotides match TRBD1. Trimming cost V 0 bases and J 5 bases; bases outside gene matches: 10. CDR3 length equals 18 residues. CDR1 is SGDLS and CDR2 is YYNGEE in the germline V gene. CDR3 coding DNA: TGTGCCAGCAGCGTAGTGGGACCCGACAGGGGGCTAACCGGGGAGCTGTTTTTT. Translation: CASSVVGPDRGLTGELFF.

This clonotype showed up many times. At one end the junction does not follow the germline gene, possibly because of a read error. This chain connects TRBV9 to TRBJ1-1; D is ambiguous. There are 9 residues in the CDR3. Germline V CDR1 and CDR2: SGDLS, YYNGEE. The CDR3 region has the DNA TGTGCCAGCAGCGTATTCGGGAACTTT. It translates to CASSVFGNF.

At least ten counts were recorded for this clonotype. The chain's CDR3 is CASSTYSGGHEQYF. The CDR3 DNA is TGTGCCAGCAGCACTTACTCAGGGGGCCACGAGCAGTACTTC. The chain recombines TRBV9 with TRBJ2-7, with TRBD1 matching 8 bases. Germline V gene data show CDR1 as SGDLS and CDR2 as YYNGEE. V lost 4 bases and J lost 5; bases outside the gene matches: 8. CDR3 length: 14 residues.

This clonotype was seen many times. The J gene is TRBJ1-2, the V gene TRBV9, with no clear D. Deletions cut 0 bases from V and 4 bases from J, with 10 bases between. Germline CDR1 and CDR2: SGDLS and YYNGEE. CDR3 length: 14 amino acids. The CDR3 spells CASSVGAGSYGYTF. CDR3 DNA sequence: TGTGCCAGCAGCGTAGGGGCAGGATCCTATGGCTACACCTTC.

This chain links TRBV9 with TRBJ2-2, with D possibly being TRBD1 (5 bases). Trimming took 4 bases from V and 2 from J, leaving 12 bases between them. Germline V CDR1 and CDR2: SGDLS, YYNGEE. The CDR3 length is 15 residues. CDR3 DNA: TGTGCCAGCAGCTCGACAGTTACCAACACCGGGGAGCTGTTTTTT. The encoded protein is CASSSTVTNTGELFF.

The sample holds many counts of this clonotype. The chain uses TRBV9 and TRBJ1-1; D unclear. This CDR3 has 14 amino acids. V gave up 0 bases and J gave up 0 bases, with 6 bases separating them. From germline, CDR1 is SGDLS and CDR2 YYNGEE. The CDR3, as DNA: TGTGCCAGCAGCGTAGCGGGGATGAACACTGAAGCTTTCTTT. Translating it yields CASSVAGMNTEAFF.